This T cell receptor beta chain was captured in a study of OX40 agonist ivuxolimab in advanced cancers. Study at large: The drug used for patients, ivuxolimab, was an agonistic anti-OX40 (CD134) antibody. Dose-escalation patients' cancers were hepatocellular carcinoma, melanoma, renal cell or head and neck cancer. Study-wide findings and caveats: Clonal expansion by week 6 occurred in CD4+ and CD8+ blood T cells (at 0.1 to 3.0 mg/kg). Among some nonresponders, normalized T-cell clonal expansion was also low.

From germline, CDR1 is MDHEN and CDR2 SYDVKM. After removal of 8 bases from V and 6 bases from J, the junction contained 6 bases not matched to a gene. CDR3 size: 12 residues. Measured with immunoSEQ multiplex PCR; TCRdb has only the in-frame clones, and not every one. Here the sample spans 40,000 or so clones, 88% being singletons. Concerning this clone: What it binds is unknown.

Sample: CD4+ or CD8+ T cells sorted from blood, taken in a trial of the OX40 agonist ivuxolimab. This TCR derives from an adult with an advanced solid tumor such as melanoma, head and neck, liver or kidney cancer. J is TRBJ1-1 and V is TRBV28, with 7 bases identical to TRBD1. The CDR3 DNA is TGTGCCAGCCGACAGGGTTGGGCTGAAGCTTTCTTT. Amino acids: CASRQGWAEAFF.